Ten or more counts support the clone carrying this T cell receptor (beta chain). Its antigen is currently unknown. The V and J ends lost 5 bases and 2 bases, in that order; junction bases with no gene match: 6. CDR3 length: 14 residues. The germline CDR1 and CDR2 sequences are SEHNR and FQNEAQ (reference sequence). The data originate from a study of T cells in Graves' hyperthyroidism and ophthalmopathy. Study-wide results and caveats: From stable hyperthyroidism, ophthalmopathy was set apart by a 13 V-J model. Most expanded thyroid clonotypes above 0.001 recurred in blood.

RNA transcripts were the template for amplifying TCR beta CDR3 regions. Carried out on the TCR CDR3, a first-round RT-PCR used the HTBI primer set. From the multiplex PCR reads, TCRdb called clonotypes with MiXCR, one entry per CDR3 protein. The sample includes 500,000 to 600,000 distinct CDR3 sequences, approximately 44% of them seen just once. The sequencing input was peripheral blood or thyroid tissue (not recorded which). The gene calls are TRBV7-9 and TRBJ2-7; TRBD1 aligns across 7 bases. The receptor was isolated from a woman aged 18-30 years with Graves' hyperthyroidism. DNA of the CDR3: TGTGCCAGCAGCGACACAGGGGCGGCCTACGAGCAGTACTTC. Translating it yields CASSDTGAAYEQYF. The entire variable domain, with the rest obtained from reference TRBV7-9 and TRBJ2-7, is as follows: DTGVSQNPRHKITKRGQNVTFRCDPISEHNRLYWYRQTLGQGPEFLTYFQNEAQLEKSRLLSDRFSAERPKGSFSTLEIQRTEQGDSAMYLCASSDTGAAYEQYFGPGTRLTVT.